Reported below is one TCR beta chain. Its matching antigen is unknown. The entry originates in a study of OX40 agonist ivuxolimab in advanced cancers. Using immunoSEQ multiplex PCR, the repertoire was profiled, and TCRdb retains in-frame clones only, with some absent. The sample shows approximately 68,000 clones, approximately 89% of them seen only once. Blood sampling took place at baseline, cycle 4 day 1, and cycle 7 day 1. Study-wide results and limits: Blood T cells, both CD4+ and CD8+, expanded clonally by week 6 at 0.1 to 3.0 mg/kg.

The germline V gene encodes CDR1 SNHLY and CDR2 FYNNEI. The germline V and J ends were trimmed by 4 bases and 1 base, with 20 bases remaining between them. The CDR3 runs 18 residues. Sample: CD4+ or CD8+ T cells sorted from blood, taken in a trial of the OX40 agonist ivuxolimab. The source of this sequence is an adult with an advanced solid tumor such as melanoma, head and neck, liver or kidney cancer. This chain joins TRBV2 and TRBJ1-5; weak D call: TRBD1 (6 bases). The CDR3 spells CASSGRGGGAGSNQPQHF. CDR3 in DNA: TGTGCCAGCAGTGGAAGAGGAGGGGGGGCAGGCAGCAATCAGCCCCAGCATTTT.